This entry concerns a single T cell receptor beta chain. Its antigen is unknown. With 60 Vbeta and 13 Jbeta primers, the PCR was carried out. Here immunoSEQ multiplex PCR was the method, and the copy in TCRdb shows in-frame clones only, minus some. Here the sample spans under 150,000 clones, around 70% being singletons. The data originate from a study of cytomegalovirus exposure and HLA in healthy donors. Notes on the study in general: HLA alleles showed associations with about 15,000 TCR beta sequences in a later analysis, at a 0.05 false discovery rate.

Germline CDR1 SGHAT, CDR2 FQDESV (reference sequence). V lost 5 bases to trimming and J lost 5 bases, with 19 bases between them. The CDR3 consists of 15 residues. Sample: PBMCs. The genes are TRBV11-1 and TRBJ2-7, with a weak D call TRBD1 (5 bases). The clonotype comes from a human donor in good health. The DNA of the CDR3 is TGTGCCAGCAGCCCCCTGTCCGGCAGGGCCAACGAGCAGTACTTC. This codes for CASSPLSGRANEQYF. Based on the CDR3 plus reference TRBV11-1 and TRBJ2-7, the full variable domain is EAEVAQSPRYKITEKSQAVAFWCDPISGHATLYWYRQILGQGPELLVQFQDESVVDDSQLPKDRFSAERLKGVDSTLKIQPAELGDSAMYLCASSPLSGRANEQYFGPGTRLTVT.